The 19 T cell receptor beta chains below all came from one sample that was sequenced in a study of blood T cell repertoires in COVID-19. This table comes from immunoSEQ multiplex PCR, and its TCRdb copy is limited to in-frame clones, with some not included. Of approximately 210,000 clones in the sample, around 87% were seen once. The sample consisted of PBMCs or T cells enriched from blood (not recorded which). The receptors derive from a man aged 25 to 40 in a cohort exposed to, infected with or recovered from COVID-19 (not recorded which).

The chain combines TRBV25-1 with TRBJ1-3; unclear D gene. The CDR3 runs 15 residues. In germline, CDR1 is MGHDK, CDR2 SYGVNS. V was cut by 1 base and J by 8 bases, with 15 bases left in between. The CDR3 reads CASSESGLPGDTIYF. As DNA, the CDR3 is TGTGCCAGCAGTGAATCGGGTCTCCCCGGGGACACCATATATTTT. The full variable domain, rest sourced from reference TRBV25-1 and TRBJ1-3, is EADIYQTPRYLVIGTGKKITLECSQTMGHDKMYWYQQDPGMELHLIHYSYGVNSTEKGDLSSESTVSRIRTEHFPLTLESARPSHTSQYLCASSESGLPGDTIYFGEGSWLTVV.

CDR3 region: CASTQKTGLNTEAFF. CDR3 in DNA: TGTGCCAGCACCCAAAAGACAGGGCTGAACACTGAAGCTTTCTTT. The rearrangement joins TRBV2 to TRBJ1-1; 7 bases line up with TRBD1. The CDR3 has 15 amino acids. V shed 7 bases, J shed 0 bases, and the junction held 8 bases outside the gene matches. The germline gives CDR1 SNHLY, CDR2 FYNNEI.

This CDR3 is CASNEQGASTDTQYF. CDR3 in DNA: TGTGCCAGCAATGAGCAGGGGGCGAGCACAGATACGCAGTATTTT. V is TRBV28 and J is TRBJ2-3; 8 bases are a match to TRBD1. CDR1 and CDR2 (germline): MDHEN, SYDVKM. V dropped 7 bases and J dropped 0; count of bases not matched to a gene: 6. The CDR3 has 15 residues.

J is TRBJ1-4 and V is TRBV7-9, with TRBD1 matching over 8 bases. V was pared by 5 bases and J by 7 bases, with 9 bases of the junction left unmatched. In germline, CDR1 is SEHNR, CDR2 FQNEAQ (reference sequence). This CDR3 spans 15 amino acids. The CDR3 region is CASSILTGGGEKLFF. Written as DNA, the CDR3 is TGTGCCAGCAGCATACTTACAGGGGGAGGTGAAAAACTGTTTTTT.

This clone appeared once. The chain links TRBV7-8 to TRBJ1-1, with 10 positions matching TRBD1. Trimming cost V 5 bases and J 5 bases; bases outside gene matches: 8. Germline values: CDR1 SGHVS, CDR2 FQNEAQ. The CDR3 has 15 residues. The CDR3 reads CASSVLRDRGTEAFF. The CDR3 DNA is TGTGCCAGCAGCGTACTCCGGGACAGGGGAACTGAAGCTTTCTTT.

CDR3 sequence (DNA): TGTGCCAGCAGTTTGGCGGGACAGGGGCGCACTGAAGCTTTCTTT. Its translation: CASSLAGQGRTEAFF. V usage is TRBV6-5 and J usage is TRBJ1-1; 10 positions agree with TRBD1. The trim removed 4 bases at V and 4 bases at J, leaving 6 bases unmatched. Germline values: CDR1 MNHEY, CDR2 SVGAGI. This CDR3 spans 15 amino acids.

The V gene is TRBV29-1, the J gene TRBJ2-3, with 7 bases fitting TRBD2. CDR1 and CDR2 from the germline V gene are SQVTM and ANQGSEA. V trimming: 4 bases; J trimming: 2 bases; junction bases outside the gene matches: 9. The CDR3 is made up of 15 amino acids. CDR3 sequence (DNA): TGCAGCGTTGGTCGGCTAGCGGCATCCACAGATACGCAGTATTTT. Protein sequence: CSVGRLAASTDTQYF.

The chain couples TRBV9 to TRBJ2-7; the match to TRBD1 covers 10 bases. Losses at the gene ends were 0 bases for V and 8 bases for J; bases not matched to a gene: 8. Germline CDR1 and CDR2: SGDLS and YYNGEE. CDR3 length: 15 residues. The CDR3 loop reads CASSVDGTGDMKQYF. Here the CDR3 DNA reads TGTGCCAGCAGCGTAGACGGGACAGGGGATATGAAGCAGTACTTC.

The gene calls are TRBV7-2 and TRBJ2-5, with D tentatively TRBD2 (5 bases). The CDR3 runs 13 residues. Germline assignment: CDR1 SGHTA and CDR2 FQGNSA. Trimming left V 5 bases short and J 5 bases short, with 12 bases between. Here the CDR3 reads CASSQGLSETQYF. In DNA, the CDR3 is TGTGCCAGCAGCCAAGGACTCTCGGAGACCCAGTACTTC.

The chain recombines TRBV18 with TRBJ1-3; TRBD1 matches at 8 bases. CDR1 and CDR2 from the germline V gene are KGHSH and LQKENI. This CDR3 has 13 amino acids. The V and J ends lost 5 bases and 9 bases, in that order; junction bases with no gene match: 6. The CDR3 is CASSSTGVGTIYF. CDR3 DNA sequence: TGTGCCAGCTCATCGACAGGGGTTGGCACCATATATTTT.

CDR3 in amino acids: CASTSVGYEQYF. CDR3 bases: TGTGCCAGCACATCCGTCGGCTACGAGCAGTACTTC. The J gene is TRBJ2-7, the V gene TRBV28; D remains unclear. The CDR3 covers 12 residues. Trimming removed 7 bases from V and 3 bases from J, with 10 bases in between. Germline assignment: CDR1 MDHEN and CDR2 SYDVKM.

This sequence joins TRBV19 and TRBJ1-3; D not resolved. Germline V CDR1 and CDR2: LNHDA, SQIVND (reference sequence). This CDR3 region has 15 residues. The V end was cut by 3 bases, the J end by 0 bases, with 9 bases between. CDR3 loop: CASSIRSRSGNTIYF. The CDR3 nucleotides are TGTGCCAGTAGTATTAGAAGTCGCTCTGGAAACACCATATATTTT.

The rearrangement links TRBV28 to TRBJ2-7; possibly TRBD1 for D (5 bases). Germline V CDR1 and CDR2: MDHEN, SYDVKM. This CDR3 comprises 15 residues. The V end was cut by 6 bases, the J end by 0 bases, with 15 bases between. The CDR3 bases are TGTGCCAGCAGCTCCGTTGACAGAAGCTCCTACGAGCAGTACTTC. Translation gives CASSSVDRSSYEQYF.

This clone was counted a single time. J is TRBJ2-7 and V is TRBV19, with TRBD2 identical over 11 bases. CDR3 length: 18 residues. J was trimmed by 1 base and V by 6 bases; bases with no gene match: 14. Germline V lookup: CDR1 LNHDA, CDR2 SQIVND (reference sequence). For the CDR3, the DNA is TGTGCCAGTAGCCAAGGGTGGCTAGCGGGAGGTAGGTCCTACGAGCAGTACTTC. Translation: CASSQGWLAGGRSYEQYF.

The chain combines TRBV5-5 with TRBJ1-5, with D possibly being TRBD1 (5 bases). The germline V gene encodes CDR1 SGHKS and CDR2 YYEKEE (reference sequence). This CDR3 spans 15 amino acids. Trimming removed 0 bases from V and 1 base from J, with 8 bases in between. The CDR3: CASSLDQGSNQPQHF. CDR3 nucleotides: TGTGCCAGCAGCTTGGATCAGGGAAGCAATCAGCCCCAGCATTTT.

The chain has TRBV29-1 and TRBJ2-5; 8 nucleotides match TRBD2. The CDR3 has 12 amino acids. The V segment lost 7 bases and the J segment 3 bases; nucleotides outside the gene matches: 4. Looked up from germline, CDR1 is SQVTM and CDR2 is ANQGSEA. For the CDR3, the DNA is TGCAGCGCAAGCGGGAGAGAAGAGACCCAGTACTTC. It translates to CSASGREETQYF.

The J gene is TRBJ1-1, the V gene TRBV2; D perhaps matches TRBD1 (6 bases). Trimming removed 5 bases at V and 1 base at J, with 11 bases between. Germline lookup yields CDR1 SNHLY and CDR2 FYNNEI. The CDR3 is made up of 14 amino acids. In DNA form, the CDR3 reads TGTGCCAGCAGTCCGCGGGGGCGGAACACTGAAGCTTTCTTT. It specifies CASSPRGRNTEAFF.

V usage is TRBV6-2 or TRBV6-3 and J usage is TRBJ2-1; 11 bases line up with TRBD2. Germline-derived CDR1 and CDR2 are MNHEY and SVGEGT. The CDR3 covers 16 residues. After removal of 5 bases from V and 8 bases from J, the junction contained 11 bases not matched to a gene. CDR3 nucleotide sequence: TGTGCCAGCAGTATGACTAGCGGGACCTTACGCCATGAGCAGTTCTTC. Translation gives CASSMTSGTLRHEQFF.

This chain links TRBV2 with TRBJ2-1; 11 nucleotides match TRBD2. This CDR3 spans 15 amino acids. The ends lost 5 bases at V and 4 bases at J; junction bases unmatched: 4. The V gene's germline CDR1 is SNHLY and CDR2 FYNNEI. Written as DNA, the CDR3 is TGTGCCAGCAGTATAGCGGGAGGGATGTACAATGAGCAGTTCTTC. This gives the protein CASSIAGGMYNEQFF.